The sequence of this T cell receptor beta chain was determined in a study of blood T cell repertoires in COVID-19. Germline V lookup: CDR1 SEHNR, CDR2 FQNEAQ (reference sequence). The CDR3 covers 14 residues. V shed 5 bases and J shed 4 bases, with 11 bases lying between them. Libraries were prepared by immunoSEQ multiplex PCR; TCRdb keeps only in-frame clonotypes and omits some of them. The sample holds 300,000 to 400,000 clones, around 89% seen once. Participants reported their clinical history, and cohort assignment relied on those reports. The table lists this clone with a count of one. Sequenced sample: PBMCs or T cells enriched from blood (not recorded which). This receptor was identified in a woman aged 25 to 39 with acute COVID-19. The genes are TRBV7-9 and TRBJ1-4; D call uncertain. The CDR3, as DNA: TGTGCCAGCAGCCCCGGGATAATTAATGAAAAACTGTTTTTT. Translation gives CASSPGIINEKLFF.